These 20 T cell receptor beta chains came from one sample sequenced in a study of sequential checkpoint blockade in melanoma. Clones were read by immunoSEQ multiplex PCR, and TCRdb kept only the in-frame ones, dropping some. This table holds fewer than 25,000 clones, 80% found once. The treatment is: randomized to nivolumab then ipilimumab (arm A) or the reverse (arm B). The sequencing here drew on CD8+ T cells sorted from blood (inferred from file names), taken from a patient given nivolumab and ipilimumab in sequence. Receptors were obtained from a human donor with melanoma.

V and J are TRBV9 and TRBJ2-7, with 8 bases matching TRBD2. The V segment lost 4 bases and the J segment 5 bases; nucleotides outside the gene matches: 8. The CDR3 is 14 residues long. From germline, CDR1 is SGDLS and CDR2 YYNGEE. The CDR3 DNA reads as TGTGCCAGCAGCCCCGGGACTAGTCTCAACGAGCAGTACTTC. Its protein is CASSPGTSLNEQYF. Variable domain in full (rest from reference TRBV9 and TRBJ2-7): DSGVTQTPKHLITATGQRVTLRCSPRSGDLSVYWYQQSLDQGLQFLIQYYNGEERAKGNILERFSAQQFPDLHSELNLSSLELGDSALYFCASSPGTSLNEQYFGPGTRLTVT.

The chain uses TRBV5-4 and TRBJ2-7; D might be TRBD1 (5 bases). Germline CDR1 and CDR2: SGHNT and YYREEE (reference sequence). V was clipped by 4 bases and J by 2 bases, with 16 bases between them. This CDR3 spans 15 amino acids. CDR3 nucleotides: TGTGCCAGCAGCCCATGGGCAGGGCCTCCCTACGAGCAGTACTTC. Its translation: CASSPWAGPPYEQYF.

The chain recombines TRBV7-2 with TRBJ2-7; TRBD1 aligns across 8 bases. V was pared by 5 bases and J by 6 bases, with 6 bases of the junction left unmatched. Germline V CDR1 and CDR2: SGHTA, FQGNSA. The CDR3 spans 13 residues. Here the CDR3 DNA reads TGTGCCAGCAGCCTACAGGGGGTGGGCGAGCAGTACTTC. Translating it yields CASSLQGVGEQYF.

This clone was seen a single time. The rearrangement joins TRBV28 to TRBJ1-2, with TRBD1 matching 7 bases. This CDR3 has 14 amino acids. J was trimmed by 4 bases and V by 7 bases; bases with no gene match: 9. Germline lookup yields CDR1 MDHEN and CDR2 SYDVKM. This chain's CDR3 is CASKGQTDFYGYTF. The CDR3 region has the DNA TGTGCCAGCAAGGGACAGACAGACTTCTATGGCTACACCTTC.

Comments on this clone: This likely traces to a read error, being one base from a far larger clone. Other nucleotide sequences in the sample specify the same CDR3. J is TRBJ2-2 and V is TRBV7-6; D ambiguous. Germline V gene lookup returns CDR1 SGHVS and CDR2 FNYEAQ. V lost 5 bases and J 1 base, leaving 8 bases between the germline ends. There are 14 residues in the CDR3. The chain's CDR3 is CASSPRQNTGELFF. The CDR3 DNA is TGTGCCAGCAGCCCCCGACAGAACACCGGGGAGCTGTTTTTT.

The chain employs TRBV5-4 and TRBJ2-3, with TRBD2 matching 9 bases. The CDR3 covers 15 residues. The V gene end was trimmed by 2 bases and the J gene end by 5 bases; junction bases not matched to a gene: 6. Germline CDR1 and CDR2: SGHNT and YYREEE (reference sequence). The CDR3: CASSFSGGVVDTQYF. CDR3 sequence (DNA): TGTGCCAGCAGCTTTAGCGGGGGAGTGGTAGATACGCAGTATTTT.

This clone came up many times. The chain links TRBV7-8 to TRBJ2-2; D gene uncertain. V lost 6 bases to trimming and J lost 5 bases, with 7 bases between them. Per the germline V gene, CDR1 is SGHVS and CDR2 is FQNEAQ. The CDR3 is made up of 12 amino acids. The CDR3 reads CASRAWTGELFF. In DNA, the CDR3 is TGTGCCAGCAGGGCCTGGACCGGGGAGCTGTTTTTT.

CDR3 residues: CASSPISQWTEDTQYF. For the CDR3, the DNA is TGTGCCAGCAGCCCTATAAGCCAATGGACAGAAGATACGCAGTATTTT. V gene TRBV13 combines with J gene TRBJ2-3, with D possibly being TRBD1 (6 bases). CDR1 and CDR2 from the germline V gene are PRHDT and FYEKMQ (reference sequence). Trimming left V 5 bases short and J 5 bases short, with 20 bases between. The length of the CDR3 is 16 residues.

The chain uses TRBV6-5 and TRBJ2-5; 8 bases match TRBD1. V shed 5 bases, J shed 5 bases, and the junction held 10 bases outside the gene matches. Germline values: CDR1 MNHEY, CDR2 SVGAGI. The CDR3 runs 15 residues. CDR3 sequence reads: CASSPVTGVIETQYF. In nucleotides, the CDR3 is TGTGCCAGCAGTCCCGTGACAGGGGTTATTGAGACCCAGTACTTC.

The chain has TRBV4-1 and TRBJ2-5; D call uncertain. V was cut by 1 base and J by 5 bases, with 11 bases left in between. Germline assignment: CDR1 MGHRA and CDR2 YSYEKL. This CDR3 is 14 amino acids long. CDR3 in DNA: TGCGCCAGCAGCCAAGTATCCAGATCCGAGACCCAGTACTTC. Translated: CASSQVSRSETQYF.

The V gene is TRBV27, the J gene TRBJ2-7, with D perhaps matching TRBD2 (6 bases). V was cut by 7 bases and J by 5 bases, with 9 bases left in between. The length of the CDR3 is 11 residues. Per germline, CDR1 MNHEY and CDR2 SMNVEV (reference sequence). CDR3 loop: CASMTGDEQYF. CDR3 DNA: TGTGCCAGCATGACGGGGGACGAGCAGTACTTC.

The chain employs TRBV27 and TRBJ2-7, with TRBD2 identical over 10 bases. Germline V lookup: CDR1 MNHEY, CDR2 SMNVEV (reference sequence). Trimming at V came to 3 bases and at J to 4 bases, leaving 12 bases not matched to a gene. CDR3 length: 17 amino acids. Here the CDR3 reads CASSFSGSGTSVYEQYF. CDR3 nucleotides: TGTGCCAGCAGTTTCTCTGGGTCCGGGACTAGCGTATACGAGCAGTACTTC.

The V call is TRBV27, the J call TRBJ2-5; the match to TRBD2 covers 9 bases. The end of the DNA is better explained by TRBJ2-7, so the J call may be wrong. Per the germline V gene, CDR1 is MNHEY and CDR2 is SMNVEV (reference sequence). This CDR3 is built from 16 residues. In DNA, the CDR3 is TGTGCCAGCAGTTTACCCCCCAGGGCGGGGGGGGGCGAGCAGTACTTC. It specifies CASSLPPRAGGGEQYF.

The gene calls are TRBV6-5 and TRBJ1-4; 9 bases line up with TRBD1. The CDR3 loop spans 15 amino acids. The J segment lost 5 bases and the V segment lost 2 bases, leaving 3 bases of the junction unmatched. CDR1 MNHEY and CDR2 SVGAGI come from the germline V gene. Here the CDR3 DNA reads TGTGCCAGCAGTTACACGGGGACAGGGAATGAAAAACTGTTTTTT. It codes for CASSYTGTGNEKLFF.

The J gene is TRBJ2-3, the V gene TRBV27; weak D call: TRBD2 (7 bases). The CDR3 has 15 amino acids. V was pared by 2 bases and J by 4 bases, with 13 bases between. From germline, CDR1 is MNHEY and CDR2 SMNVEV (reference sequence). The CDR3 sequence: CASSLVGGPPDTQYF. The CDR3 nucleotides read TGTGCCAGCAGTTTAGTGGGGGGGCCACCAGATACGCAGTATTTT.

A single count supports this clone. The V and J genes are TRBV27 and TRBJ2-7; 11 bases agree with TRBD1. The ends lost 5 bases at V and 6 bases at J; junction bases unmatched: 3. The CDR3 runs to 13 residues. CDR1 is MNHEY, CDR2 SMNVEV, per germline (reference sequence). CDR3 DNA sequence: TGTGCCAGCAGTCCGGACAGGGGGCTCGAGCAGTACTTC. Amino acid sequence: CASSPDRGLEQYF.

The rearrangement uses TRBV13 and TRBJ2-7; D might be TRBD2 (6 bases). Germline CDR1 is PRHDT and CDR2 is FYEKMQ (reference sequence). Between the trimmed V and J ends, which lost 0 bases and 3 bases, there was a span of 15 bases. This CDR3 contains 16 residues. CDR3 coding DNA: TGTGCCAGCAGCTTAGGGCCCCGGGAGTGGAGCTACGAGCAGTACTTC. It translates to CASSLGPREWSYEQYF.

J is TRBJ2-1 and V is TRBV13, with 9 positions matching TRBD2. Germline-derived CDR1 and CDR2 are PRHDT and FYEKMQ (reference sequence). The CDR3 covers 18 residues. V gave up 0 bases and J gave up 0 bases; unmatched junction bases: 6. CDR3 sequence: CASSLGLAGQSSYNEQFF. CDR3 sequence (DNA): TGTGCCAGCAGCTTAGGCCTAGCGGGACAAAGCTCCTACAATGAGCAGTTCTTC.

The DNA for the CDR3 is TGTGCCAGCAGTTGGGACTCGCGATACGAGCAGTACTTC. This gives the protein CASSWDSRYEQYF. The rearrangement joins TRBV27 to TRBJ2-5, with D tentatively TRBD2 (6 bases). The J call may not be correct, given that the DNA end is closer to TRBJ2-7. The germline gives CDR1 MNHEY, CDR2 SMNVEV (reference sequence). This CDR3 has 13 amino acids.

The genes are TRBV11-2 and TRBJ2-1, with 7 bases fitting TRBD2. This CDR3 has 14 amino acids. Germline V CDR1 and CDR2: SGHAT, FQNNGV. Unmatched junction bases numbered 5, after V lost 2 bases and J lost 7 bases. CDR3: CASSLPGRGNEQFF. As DNA, the CDR3 is TGTGCCAGCAGCTTACCCGGGCGGGGGAATGAGCAGTTCTTC.